The clone carrying this TCR beta chain was seen repeatedly, ten times or more. Its antigen remains unknown. The sample originates from a study of glioma-infiltrating T cells. Findings of the study overall: Above-expected tissue-blood divergence occurred in all gliomas, most in low-grade ones.

The iRepertoire nested amplicon-rescue multiplex PCR amplified TCR alpha and beta CDR3s from RNA. TCRdb itself ran the multiplex PCR reads through MiXCR, one entry per CDR3 protein. The sample consists of about 93,000 distinct CDR3 sequences, approximately 39% of them appearing once. The sequenced material came from glioma tissue, nonneoplastic brain tissue, or PBMCs (not recorded which). The TCR was taken from a human donor with low-grade glioma or glioblastoma, undergoing nonglioma brain surgery, or in good health (not recorded which).

The CDR3 protein is CASSLTGRNYEQYF. The DNA for the CDR3 is TGTGCCAGCAGTCTGACGGGCAGAAACTACGAGCAGTACTTC. The chain links TRBV28 to TRBJ2-7; D remains unclear. This CDR3 is 14 amino acids long. V lost 5 bases to trimming and J lost 3 bases, with 14 bases between them. Germline V gives CDR1 MDHEN, CDR2 SYDVKM.